This note documents a single T cell receptor beta chain sequence. The germline V and J ends were trimmed by 6 bases and 6 bases, with 15 bases remaining between them. Germline loops: CDR1 SGHTA, CDR2 FQGTGA. The CDR3 length is 14 residues. This entry belongs to a study of OX40 agonist ivuxolimab in advanced cancers. Study as a whole: The dose-escalation cohort had hepatocellular carcinoma, melanoma, renal cell or head and neck cancer.

Sequencing used immunoSEQ multiplex PCR; TCRdb keeps in-frame clones, though not all of them. The table shows over 50,000 clones, with over 75% occurring only once. Peripheral blood came from all dose cohorts at three timepoints. V usage is TRBV7-3 and J usage is TRBJ2-1, with D maybe TRBD1 (7 bases). The sequences come from CD4+ or CD8+ T cells sorted from blood, collected in a trial of the OX40 agonist ivuxolimab. The TCR originated in an adult with an advanced solid tumor such as melanoma, head and neck, liver or kidney cancer. The CDR3 DNA is TGTGCCAGCAGGTCGGAGGGGGCGCGCAATGAGCAGTTCTTC. Its protein is CASRSEGARNEQFF. The full variable domain, completed using reference TRBV7-3 and TRBJ2-1, is GAGVSQTPSNKVTEKGKYVELRCDPISGHTALYWYRQSLGQGPEFLIYFQGTGAADDSGLPNDRFFAVRPEGSVSTLKIQRTERGDSAVYLCASRSEGARNEQFFGPGTRLTVL.